Sequencing of this T cell receptor beta chain was carried out in a study of blood T cell repertoires in COVID-19. The CDR3 is 16 residues long. V was clipped by 7 bases and J by 4 bases, with 21 bases between them. The germline gives CDR1 LGHDT, CDR2 YNNKEL (reference sequence). Libraries were prepared by immunoSEQ multiplex PCR; TCRdb keeps only in-frame clonotypes and omits some of them. The repertoire consists of 150,000 to 200,000 clones, with 60% to 85% occurring once and the leading ten covering around 15%. The chain has TRBV3-1 (or the pseudogene TRBV3-2) and TRBJ2-3, with D hard to call. The receptor was isolated from a man aged 55 to 69 with active or convalescent COVID-19. The sample consisted of peripheral blood. The chain's CDR3 is CASITKMTPRADTQYF. CDR3 DNA: TGTGCCAGCATCACTAAAATGACTCCCAGAGCAGATACGCAGTATTTT.